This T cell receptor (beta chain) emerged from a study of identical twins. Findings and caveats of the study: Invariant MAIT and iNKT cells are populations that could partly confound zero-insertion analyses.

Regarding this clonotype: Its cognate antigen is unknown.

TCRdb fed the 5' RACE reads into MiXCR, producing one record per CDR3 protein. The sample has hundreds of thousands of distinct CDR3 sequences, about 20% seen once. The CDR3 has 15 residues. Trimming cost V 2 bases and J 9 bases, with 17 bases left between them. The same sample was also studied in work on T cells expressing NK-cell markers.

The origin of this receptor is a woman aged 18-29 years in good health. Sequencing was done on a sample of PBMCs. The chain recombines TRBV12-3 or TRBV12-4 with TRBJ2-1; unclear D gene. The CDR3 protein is CASSLSRNFWGEQFF. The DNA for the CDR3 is TGTGCCAGCAGTTTAAGCAGGAATTTTTGGGGTGAGCAGTTCTTC.